This T cell receptor beta chain was sequenced during a study of blood T cell repertoires in COVID-19. CDR3 length equals 18 residues. V lost 0 bases to trimming and J lost 0 bases, with 13 bases between them. CDR1 and CDR2 from the germline V gene are SGDLS and YYNGEE. Only in-frame clones appear in the TCRdb table, and some are missing; sequencing was by immunoSEQ multiplex PCR. Of 250,000 to 300,000 clones listed, around 90% were seen once; the top ten hold 1%. Sequencing was done on a sample of PBMCs or T cells enriched from blood (not recorded which). The TCR originated in a woman aged 25 to 45 who had recovered from COVID-19. The rearrangement links TRBV9 to TRBJ2-6, with a possible D match to TRBD1 (6 bases). CDR3 sequence: CASSVGAGAYSGANVLTF. CDR3 DNA sequence: TGTGCCAGCAGCGTAGGGGCAGGGGCATACTCTGGGGCCAACGTCCTGACTTTC.